This passage covers 27 T cell receptor beta chains from one sample sequenced in a study of blood T cells in healthy people across ages (dated by TCRdb to about 2015). Libraries were built with 5' RACE. The listed sequencing device is Illumina HiSeq 2500. The second PCR ran for roughly 6 to 11 cycles and used a J-beta primer mix along with a sample-barcoded 5' primer. TCRdb trimmed public reads at Q25 via fastp, called clones via MiXCR and kept in-frame beta chains. Duplicate CDR3 protein sequences are folded into a single record with the most common DNA and genes. The sample table contains approximately 960,000 distinct CDR3 sequences; only one count was recorded for around 29% of them. Roughly a tenth of the sample rests with the top ten. These same records also appear under a second study, on T cells of mothers and their children.

The sequenced sample consisted of blood. Source of these receptors: a woman aged 40 to 50 in good health.

Comment on this clonotype: This may stem from a read error, because a much larger clone lies one nucleotide away. This chain links TRBV5-5 with TRBJ1-2; 8 nucleotides align to TRBD1. From germline, CDR1 is SGHKS and CDR2 YYEKEE (reference sequence). This CDR3 has 14 residues. The CDR3 spells CASSSGTGHYSYTF. The CDR3 DNA reads as TGTGCCAGCAGCTCCGGGACAGGCCACTATAGCTACACCTTC.

This clonotype was counted at least ten times. This chain joins TRBV12-3 or TRBV12-4 and TRBJ2-7; D is possibly TRBD2 (6 bases). V gave up 9 bases and J gave up 3 bases, with 18 bases separating them. This CDR3 is 14 amino acids long. In DNA, the CDR3 is TGTGCCAGTACTCCTGGCGGGGAACGCTACGAGCAGTACTTC. Residues: CASTPGGERYEQYF.

This clonotype appeared many times. The CDR3 region is CASSPGTSGGSGYEQYF. The CDR3 nucleotides read TGTGCCAGCAGCCCCGGGACTAGCGGGGGATCAGGGTACGAGCAGTACTTC. The V and J genes are TRBV7-9 and TRBJ2-7, with 14 bases identical to TRBD2. The V gene end was trimmed by 5 bases and the J gene end by 4 bases; junction bases not matched to a gene: 10. Germline lookup yields CDR1 SEHNR and CDR2 FQNEAQ (reference sequence). This CDR3 has 17 amino acids.

The chain couples TRBV5-1 to TRBJ2-1; D is uncertain. V was cut by 1 base and J by 3 bases, with 8 bases left in between. Germline CDR1 SGHRS, CDR2 YFSETQ. This CDR3 region has 14 residues. The CDR3 reads CASSLMDRYNEQFF. The CDR3 DNA sequence: TGCGCCAGCAGCTTGATGGACCGCTACAATGAGCAGTTCTTC.

Many counts were recorded for this clonotype. The chain joins TRBV29-1 to TRBJ2-7; TRBD1 is a possible D gene (5 bases). The CDR3 is 10 residues long. Germline V lookup: CDR1 SQVTM, CDR2 ANQGSEA. V lost 5 bases to trimming and J lost 4 bases, with 6 bases between them. The CDR3 is CSVRQYEQYF. The DNA of the CDR3 is TGCAGCGTTCGACAGTACGAGCAGTACTTC.

This clonotype was counted only a few times. This may be a read error, as it is one base from a much larger clone. This chain connects TRBV20-1 to TRBJ2-7, with no clear D. Germline V lookup: CDR1 DFQATT, CDR2 SNEGSKA (reference sequence). The CDR3 covers 14 residues. As DNA, the CDR3 is TGCAATGCCGTGAGCCCTCAGCGTTCGAACGAGCAGTACTTC. This codes for CNAVSPQRSNEQYF.

This chain links TRBV11-2 with TRBJ2-5; 9 bases agree with TRBD2. This CDR3 comprises 15 residues. CDR1 is SGHAT and CDR2 is FQNNGV in the germline V gene. Trimming removed 5 bases from V and 3 bases from J; junction bases left unmatched: 7. CDR3 loop: CASSHASGIKETQYF. CDR3 DNA: TGTGCCAGCAGCCACGCTAGCGGGATAAAAGAGACCCAGTACTTC.

This chain's CDR3 is CSARDRRTTVYAEAFF. For the CDR3, the DNA is TGCAGTGCTAGAGATCGCCGGACAACGGTCTATGCTGAAGCTTTCTTT. The chain couples TRBV20-1 to TRBJ1-1; perhaps TRBD1 as D (5 bases). V was clipped by 0 bases and J by 6 bases, with 20 bases between them. Germline CDR1 reads DFQATT; CDR2 reads SNEGSKA (reference sequence). This CDR3 is 16 amino acids long.

Of note for this clonotype: One junction end does not reproduce the germline sequence, and a read error may be involved. This chain connects TRBV5-6 to TRBJ1-5; D perhaps matches TRBD1 (6 bases). Germline assignment: CDR1 SGHDT and CDR2 YYEEEE. This CDR3 is built from 15 residues. In DNA form, the CDR3 reads TGTGGCAGCAGCCGGACAGCCTATAGCAATCAGCCCCAGCATTTT. It translates to CGSSRTAYSNQPQHF. The complete variable domain, with remaining parts taken from reference TRBV5-6 and TRBJ1-5, reads DAGVTQSPTHLIKTRGQQVTLRCSPKSGHDTVSWYQQALGQGPQFIFQYYEEEERQRGNFPDRFSGHQFPNYSSELNVNALLLGDSALYLCGSSRTAYSNQPQHFGDGTRLSIL.

This clonotype was counted many times. This chain uses TRBV18 with TRBJ2-3, with unresolved D. CDR3 length: 14 residues. Trimming shortened V by 6 bases and J by 2 bases, and 12 bases separated the two germline ends. Germline values: CDR1 KGHSH, CDR2 LQKENI. The CDR3 region has the DNA TGTGCCAGCTCTCTGTTGTCTGACACAGATACGCAGTATTTT. Residues: CASSLLSDTDTQYF. Combining the CDR3 with reference TRBV18 and TRBJ2-3 gives the whole variable domain NAGVMQNPRHLVRRRGQEARLRCSPMKGHSHVYWYRQLPEEGLKFMVYLQKENIIDESGMPKERFSAEFPKEGPSILRIQQVVRGDSAAYFCASSLLSDTDTQYFGPGTRLTVL.

This clonotype has just one count. The chain carries TRBV14 and TRBJ1-1, with unresolved D. Germline values: CDR1 SGHDN, CDR2 FVKESK. The CDR3 sequence is 12 residues long. Trimming removed 3 bases at V and 7 bases at J, with 9 bases between. Here the CDR3 reads CASSHNRGEAFF. The CDR3 region has the DNA TGTGCCAGCAGCCATAATCGGGGTGAAGCTTTCTTT.

This clonotype appeared a few times. The chain is built from TRBV18 and TRBJ2-1, with 7 bases lining up with TRBD1. Looked up from germline, CDR1 is KGHSH and CDR2 is LQKENI. The J segment lost 8 bases and the V segment lost 4 bases, leaving 8 bases of the junction unmatched. This CDR3 region has 14 residues. DNA for the CDR3: TGTGCCAGCTCACGGGATACAGGGGTAGATGAGCAGTTCTTC. Translated: CASSRDTGVDEQFF. Full variable domain (missing parts from reference TRBV18 and TRBJ2-1): NAGVMQNPRHLVRRRGQEARLRCSPMKGHSHVYWYRQLPEEGLKFMVYLQKENIIDESGMPKERFSAEFPKEGPSILRIQQVVRGDSAAYFCASSRDTGVDEQFFGPGTRLTVL.

In its sample, this clonotype was seen a few times. The chain employs TRBV30 and TRBJ2-7, with a tentative D call TRBD1 (5 bases). CDR1 is GTSNPN, CDR2 SVGIG, per germline (reference sequence). The germline V and J ends were trimmed by 1 base and 6 bases, with 16 bases remaining between them. This CDR3 is 14 amino acids long. As DNA, the CDR3 is TGTGCCTGGAGTGGACAGACCCTACGACCCGAGCAGTACTTC. Translating gives CAWSGQTLRPEQYF.

The V and J genes are TRBV7-2 and TRBJ2-3; TRBD1 agrees at 10 bases. The germline V gene encodes CDR1 SGHTA and CDR2 FQGNSA. The CDR3 loop spans 14 amino acids. Unmatched junction bases numbered 3, after V lost 4 bases and J lost 5 bases. The CDR3 reads CASSSGQGVDTQYF. In DNA, the CDR3 is TGTGCCAGCAGCTCCGGACAGGGGGTAGATACGCAGTATTTT.

The chain recombines TRBV30 with TRBJ2-3; D is tentatively TRBD1 or TRBD2 (6 bases each). This CDR3 region has 14 residues. Germline V gene sequence: CDR1 GTSNPN, CDR2 SVGIG (reference sequence). V was clipped by 5 bases and J by 3 bases, with 15 bases between them. The CDR3 here is CAWGQFGGTDTQYF. The CDR3 DNA reads as TGTGCCTGGGGACAGTTTGGGGGGACAGATACGCAGTATTTT.

This chain links TRBV25-1 with TRBJ2-1, with 8 bases aligning to TRBD2. Germline CDR1 is MGHDK and CDR2 is SYGVNS. The CDR3 loop spans 16 amino acids. V lost 2 bases and J lost 0; bases outside the gene matches: 3. Here the CDR3 reads CASSEISGGSYNEQFF. The CDR3 nucleotides are TGTGCCAGCAGTGAAATCAGCGGGGGCTCCTACAATGAGCAGTTCTTC.

This clonotype turned up a few times. The chain carries TRBV19 and TRBJ2-3; unclear D gene. This CDR3 is built from 13 residues. The V gene's germline CDR1 is LNHDA and CDR2 SQIVND (reference sequence). V was pared by 7 bases and J by 4 bases, with 12 bases between. CDR3 DNA: TGTGCCAGTAACAGCGCTGAGGCAGATACGCAGTATTTT. Its translation: CASNSAEADTQYF.

V is TRBV7-2 and J is TRBJ2-3, with TRBD2 as a possible D gene (5 bases). This CDR3 region has 15 residues. The V gene's germline CDR1 is SGHTA and CDR2 FQGNSA. Trimming left V 3 bases short and J 7 bases short, with 17 bases between. The CDR3 here is CASSFPGAWENTQYF. The CDR3 nucleotides read TGTGCCAGCAGCTTCCCAGGAGCGTGGGAGAATACGCAGTATTTT.

V usage is TRBV21-1 and J usage is TRBJ2-7; TRBD2 was called by the table and not checked on the DNA. TRBV21-1 is given as a pseudogene. CDR3 size: 18 residues. DNA for the CDR3: TGTGCCAGCAGCAAACGGAAATGTGGAGGGGAGGGAACCTACGAGCAGTACTTC. Its protein product is CASSKRKCGGEGTYEQYF.

The chain carries TRBV7-9 and TRBJ1-2; TRBD1 aligns across 8 bases. Germline V gives CDR1 SEHNR, CDR2 FQNEAQ (reference sequence). The J segment lost 13 bases and the V segment lost 3 bases, leaving 13 bases of the junction unmatched. The CDR3 loop spans 14 amino acids. The CDR3 sequence: CASSFLPGQVQGTF. The CDR3 nucleotides are TGTGCCAGCAGCTTTCTACCGGGACAGGTCCAAGGCACCTTC.

This clonotype was detected a few times. The chain uses TRBV20-1 and TRBJ2-7; TRBD2 is a possible D gene (5 bases). The CDR3 is made up of 12 amino acids. V was shortened by 3 bases and J by 4 bases, with 10 bases between the two germline ends. CDR1 and CDR2 from the germline V gene are DFQATT and SNEGSKA (reference sequence). CDR3 residues: CSASGVGYEQYF. DNA for the CDR3: TGCAGTGCTAGCGGGGTCGGATACGAGCAGTACTTC.

In this sample, this clonotype turned up a few times. The chain couples TRBV27 to TRBJ2-7; 9 bases map to TRBD1. V shed 5 bases, J shed 6 bases, and the junction held 5 bases outside the gene matches. CDR3 length: 13 residues. The germline V gene encodes CDR1 MNHEY and CDR2 SMNVEV (reference sequence). The CDR3 region is CASSTGQGIEQYF. The CDR3 bases are TGTGCCAGCAGTACGGGACAGGGAATCGAGCAGTACTTC.

The chain joins TRBV27 to TRBJ1-2, with 7 bases aligning to TRBD1. The CDR3 contains 14 residues. The J segment lost 7 bases and the V segment lost 5 bases, leaving 10 bases of the junction unmatched. Germline V lookup: CDR1 MNHEY, CDR2 SMNVEV (reference sequence). This chain's CDR3 is CASSSGTEWGGYTF. The CDR3 coding sequence is TGTGCCAGCAGTAGCGGGACAGAGTGGGGTGGCTACACCTTC.

A few counts support this clonotype. This chain joins TRBV24-1 and TRBJ2-3; no firm D call. The germline V and J ends were trimmed by 7 bases and 3 bases, with 10 bases remaining between them. Germline CDR1 reads KGHDR; CDR2 reads SFDVKD. This CDR3 spans 13 amino acids. CDR3 DNA sequence: TGTGCCACCAGCGCCCTTGTTACAGATACGCAGTATTTT. Its protein product is CATSALVTDTQYF.

The rearrangement joins TRBV5-1 to TRBJ2-6; no reliable D call. Between the trimmed V and J ends, which lost 3 bases and 0 bases, there was a span of 10 bases. This CDR3 is 16 amino acids long. Germline CDR1 reads SGHRS; CDR2 reads YFSETQ. The CDR3 loop reads CASSYYQSSGANVLTF. In DNA, the CDR3 is TGCGCCAGCAGCTATTATCAGAGCTCTGGGGCCAACGTCCTGACTTTC.

V is TRBV7-9 and J is TRBJ1-2, with D perhaps matching TRBD1 (5 bases). CDR1 SEHNR and CDR2 FQNEAQ come from the germline V gene (reference sequence). V dropped 10 bases and J dropped 4 bases, with 16 bases sitting between them. The CDR3 extends over 13 amino acids. The CDR3 reads CATEEGLGYGYTF. CDR3 DNA sequence: TGTGCCACCGAGGAGGGGCTCGGCTATGGCTACACCTTC.

This clonotype appeared a few times. The chain links TRBV6-5 to TRBJ1-1, with D unclear. There are 12 residues in the CDR3. Germline V lookup: CDR1 MNHEY, CDR2 SVGAGI. The V end lost 2 bases, the J end lost 6 bases, and 7 bases lay between the germline ends. The CDR3 coding sequence is TGTGCCAGCAGTTACGGGGATGCTGAAGCTTTCTTT. Its protein is CASSYGDAEAFF.